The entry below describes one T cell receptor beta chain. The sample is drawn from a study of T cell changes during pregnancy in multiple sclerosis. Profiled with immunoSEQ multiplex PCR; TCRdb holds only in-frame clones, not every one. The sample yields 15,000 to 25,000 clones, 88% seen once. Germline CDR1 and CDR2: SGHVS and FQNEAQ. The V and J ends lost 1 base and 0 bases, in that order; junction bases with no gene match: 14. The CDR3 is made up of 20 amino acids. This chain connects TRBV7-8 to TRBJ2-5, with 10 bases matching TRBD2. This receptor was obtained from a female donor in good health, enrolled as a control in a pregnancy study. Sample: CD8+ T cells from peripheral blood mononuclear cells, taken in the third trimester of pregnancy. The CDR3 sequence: CASSLGFLASGSGNQETQYF. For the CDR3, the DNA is TGTGCCAGCAGCTTAGGGTTTTTGGCTAGCGGGAGTGGAAACCAAGAGACCCAGTACTTC.